One and the same sample provided the 25 T cell receptor beta chains below, sequenced in a study of CD8 T cells in Susac syndrome. Random-hexamer reverse transcription was applied to about 0.5 to 1 ug RNA. From the immunoSEQ multiplex PCR reads, TCRdb called clonotypes with MiXCR, one entry per CDR3 protein. The sample consists of about 290,000 distinct CDR3 sequences, 85% of them appearing once. The sequenced material came from CD8+ T cells from PBMCs. These receptors all stem from a human donor with multiple sclerosis.

The CDR3 DNA is TGTGCCAGCAGTTCCGGACAGGGCTGGACCGATCCCTACGAGCAGTACTTC. Protein: CASSSGQGWTDPYEQYF. The chain couples TRBV12-3 or TRBV12-4 to TRBJ2-7; 8 bases align to TRBD1. The CDR3 has 17 amino acids. V shed 4 bases and J 2 bases; nucleotides not matched to a gene: 13.

This chain joins TRBV10-3 and TRBJ2-7; 7 bases are shared with TRBD1. V gave up 10 bases and J gave up 0 bases; unmatched junction bases: 3. The CDR3 has 12 residues. Germline V gene lookup returns CDR1 ENHRY and CDR2 SYGVKD. CDR3 amino acids: CATGTVSYEQYF. CDR3 bases: TGTGCCACCGGGACAGTCTCCTACGAGCAGTACTTC.

The CDR3 is CASSVAGTASSYNEQFF. In DNA, the CDR3 is TGCGCCAGCAGTGTAGCCGGGACTGCGAGCTCCTACAATGAGCAGTTCTTC. The chain recombines TRBV5-1 with TRBJ2-1; D might be TRBD2 (6 bases). The CDR3 contains 17 residues. V shed 5 bases and J shed 0 bases, with 18 bases lying between them. From germline, CDR1 is SGHRS and CDR2 YFSETQ.

The chain employs TRBV4-3 and TRBJ2-7, with TRBD1 identical over 8 bases. The CDR3 is 15 residues long. V lost 0 bases to trimming and J lost 2 bases; unmatched junction nucleotides: 3. Germline CDR1 is LGHNA and CDR2 is YSLEER. The DNA of the CDR3 is TGCGCCAGCAGCCAAGAGGAGACAGGGGCCTACGAGCAGTACTTC. As protein: CASSQEETGAYEQYF.

The chain has TRBV4-3 and TRBJ1-1; perhaps TRBD1 as D (5 bases). Germline CDR1 reads LGHNA; CDR2 reads YSLEER. V dropped 4 bases and J dropped 0 bases, with 15 bases sitting between them. The CDR3 spans 16 residues. DNA for the CDR3: TGCGCCAGCAGCCCCGACGGGGGGAGTGTGAACACTGAAGCTTTCTTT. The encoded protein is CASSPDGGSVNTEAFF.

The rearrangement links TRBV7-9 to TRBJ2-6, with D hard to call. CDR3 length equals 15 residues. Germline V gene data show CDR1 as SEHNR and CDR2 as FQNEAQ (reference sequence). Trimming left V 5 bases short and J 4 bases short, with 12 bases between. The CDR3 DNA sequence: TGTGCCAGCAGCCCCGCCCCAGGAGGGGCCAACGTCCTGACTTTC. This sequence encodes CASSPAPGGANVLTF.

The gene calls are TRBV30 and TRBJ1-5, with D maybe TRBD1 (6 bases). CDR1 is GTSNPN, CDR2 SVGIG, per germline (reference sequence). Trimming took off 3 bases at V and 5 bases at J, with 14 bases between the two ends. The CDR3 covers 14 residues. In nucleotides, the CDR3 is TGTGCCTGGAGGGGGACGGGGGGCCATCAGCCCCAGCATTTT. The encoded protein is CAWRGTGGHQPQHF.

J is TRBJ2-1 and V is TRBV9; TRBD1 agrees at 7 bases. Germline CDR1 SGDLS, CDR2 YYNGEE. The ends lost 4 bases at V and 7 bases at J; junction bases unmatched: 5. CDR3 length equals 13 residues. The CDR3 loop reads CASSPGGQNEQFF. CDR3 nucleotide sequence: TGTGCCAGCAGCCCAGGGGGACAAAATGAGCAGTTCTTC.

The chain couples TRBV11-2 to TRBJ1-2, with D unresolved. The CDR3 is 15 residues long. Germline CDR1 SGHAT, CDR2 FQNNGV. V was pared by 0 bases and J by 4 bases, with 12 bases between. The CDR3 nucleotides read TGTGCCAGCAGCTTAGATCCGGGGTCGCCCTATGGCTACACCTTC. As protein: CASSLDPGSPYGYTF.

This clonotype appeared once. The chain employs TRBV29-1 and TRBJ1-3; TRBD1 might be the D (6 bases). Germline-derived CDR1 and CDR2 are SQVTM and ANQGSEA. V lost 4 bases, J lost 4 bases, and 14 bases lay in between. The CDR3 covers 14 residues. The CDR3 coding sequence is TGCAGCGTTGCGGGGGCGCGTATAGGAAACACCATATATTTT. This sequence encodes CSVAGARIGNTIYF. Full variable domain (missing parts from reference TRBV29-1 and TRBJ1-3): SAVISQKPSRDICQRGTSLTIQCQVDSQVTMMFWYRQQPGQSLTLIATANQGSEATYESGFVIDKFPISRPNLTFSTLTVSNMSPEDSSIYLCSVAGARIGNTIYFGEGSWLTVV.

The chain employs TRBV12-3 or TRBV12-4 and TRBJ2-5, with 11 nucleotides matching TRBD2. The V segment lost 5 bases and the J segment 2 bases; nucleotides outside the gene matches: 10. This CDR3 spans 17 amino acids. CDR3 DNA sequence: TGTGCCAGCAGTGCACCGGGACTAGCGGTCATACAAGAGACCCAGTACTTC. Translated, it gives CASSAPGLAVIQETQYF.

This clonotype was seen a handful of times. V usage is TRBV6-5 and J usage is TRBJ2-5; 8 nucleotides line up with TRBD2. The J segment lost 1 base and the V segment lost 3 bases, leaving 13 bases of the junction unmatched. The CDR3 is 18 residues long. Germline-derived CDR1 and CDR2 are MNHEY and SVGAGI. As DNA, the CDR3 is TGTGCCAGCAGTTATACGGGGGGGGCCAAAAGCCTCCAAGAGACCCAGTACTTC. Protein product: CASSYTGGAKSLQETQYF.

The chain employs TRBV20-1 and TRBJ2-3; possible D gene TRBD2, 5 bases. V lost 0 bases and J lost 5, with 9 bases in between. CDR1 and CDR2 (germline): DFQATT, SNEGSKA (reference sequence). The CDR3 length is 13 residues. For the CDR3, the DNA is TGCAGTGCTAGAGATAGCGACCAAGATACGCAGTATTTT. This codes for CSARDSDQDTQYF.

The chain has TRBV28 and TRBJ1-1, with D maybe TRBD1 (5 bases). Germline V gene sequence: CDR1 MDHEN, CDR2 SYDVKM. Trimming shortened V by 3 bases and J by 3 bases, and 11 bases separated the two germline ends. CDR3 length: 14 residues. The CDR3 here is CASSFPGIYTEAFF. CDR3 nucleotides: TGTGCCAGCAGTTTTCCAGGGATTTACACTGAAGCTTTCTTT.

The chain links TRBV28 to TRBJ1-1; no clear D gene. This CDR3 comprises 13 residues. V lost 6 bases, J lost 0 bases, and 8 bases lay in between. In germline, CDR1 is MDHEN, CDR2 SYDVKM. CDR3 region: CASRTNLNTEAFF. Here the CDR3 DNA reads TGTGCCAGCAGGACAAATTTGAACACTGAAGCTTTCTTT.

The chain has TRBV4-3 and TRBJ1-2; D call uncertain. Trimming took 3 bases from V and 8 from J, leaving 13 bases between them. The germline V gene encodes CDR1 LGHNA and CDR2 YSLEER. There are 13 residues in the CDR3. The CDR3 bases are TGCGCCAGCAGCCACACGGCGGGCGAGGGCTACACCTTC. Its translation: CASSHTAGEGYTF.

This chain connects TRBV11-2 to TRBJ1-1, with D unclear. CDR3 length: 16 amino acids. V lost 5 bases and J 0 bases, leaving 16 bases between the germline ends. Germline V gene lookup returns CDR1 SGHAT and CDR2 FQNNGV. The CDR3 coding sequence is TGTGCCAGCAGCCTTTTCGGTGGACGGATGAACACTGAAGCTTTCTTT. Translated, it gives CASSLFGGRMNTEAFF.

The chain couples TRBV30 to TRBJ2-1; D is uncertain. Germline assignment: CDR1 GTSNPN and CDR2 SVGIG (reference sequence). The CDR3 contains 12 residues. With 2 bases removed from V and 4 bases from J, the gap between germline ends came to 6 bases. CDR3: CAWSNGYNEQFF. The CDR3 DNA reads as TGTGCCTGGAGTAATGGGTACAATGAGCAGTTCTTC. Full variable domain (outside the CDR3, taken from reference TRBV30 and TRBJ2-1): SQTIHQWPATLVQPVGSPLSLECTVEGTSNPNLYWYRQAAGRGLQLLFYSVGIGQISSEVPQNLSASRPQDRQFILSSKKLLLSDSGFYLCAWSNGYNEQFFGPGTRLTVL.

The rearrangement uses TRBV29-1 and TRBJ2-1; no reliable D call. Germline V CDR1 and CDR2: SQVTM, ANQGSEA. V was trimmed by 2 bases and J by 0 bases, leaving 11 bases between them. The CDR3 spans 15 residues. CDR3 in amino acids: CSVERMAGSYNEQFF. CDR3 DNA: TGCAGCGTTGAACGGATGGCTGGCTCCTACAATGAGCAGTTCTTC.

This sequence joins TRBV28 and TRBJ2-1; unclear D gene. Germline CDR1 reads MDHEN; CDR2 reads SYDVKM. CDR3 length: 16 residues. V was shortened by 5 bases and J by 0 bases, with 14 bases between the two germline ends. The CDR3 DNA sequence: TGTGCCAGCAGTAGCGTAGCTGCCAGCTCCTACAATGAGCAGTTCTTC. Its protein is CASSSVAASSYNEQFF.

The chain joins TRBV30 to TRBJ1-1; 7 bases agree with TRBD1. Trimming cost V 1 base and J 4 bases; bases outside gene matches: 9. The CDR3 is 15 residues long. In germline, CDR1 is GTSNPN, CDR2 SVGIG (reference sequence). The chain's CDR3 is CAWSDKGQPFTEAFF. In nucleotides, the CDR3 is TGTGCCTGGAGTGACAAGGGACAGCCTTTCACTGAAGCTTTCTTT. The full variable domain, with the rest looked up from reference TRBV30 and TRBJ1-1, is SQTIHQWPATLVQPVGSPLSLECTVEGTSNPNLYWYRQAAGRGLQLLFYSVGIGQISSEVPQNLSASRPQDRQFILSSKKLLLSDSGFYLCAWSDKGQPFTEAFFGQGTRLTVV.

V gene TRBV10-2 combines with J gene TRBJ1-1; a weak D match, TRBD1 (5 bases). This CDR3 comprises 15 residues. Per the germline V gene, CDR1 is WSHSY and CDR2 is SAAADI. The V and J ends lost 7 bases and 0 bases respectively, with 15 bases between them. CDR3 sequence: CASNQGLGLNTEAFF. CDR3 DNA sequence: TGCGCCAGCAACCAGGGTTTAGGGTTGAACACTGAAGCTTTCTTT.

This rearrangement joins TRBV4-3 to TRBJ2-7; D is uncertain. CDR3 length equals 13 residues. CDR1 and CDR2 (germline): LGHNA, YSLEER. V dropped 4 bases and J dropped 3 bases, with 10 bases sitting between them. The CDR3 sequence is CASSPGRIYEQYF. DNA of the CDR3: TGCGCCAGCAGCCCCGGCAGGATCTACGAGCAGTACTTC.

The genes are TRBV6-5 and TRBJ2-7; possible D gene TRBD2, 5 bases. There are 13 residues in the CDR3. V was trimmed by 7 bases and J by 1 base, leaving 11 bases between them. In germline, CDR1 is MNHEY, CDR2 SVGAGI. The CDR3 spells CASMTTSSYEQYF. As DNA, the CDR3 is TGTGCCAGCATGACAACTAGTTCCTACGAGCAGTACTTC.

On this clonotype itself: Compared with germline, one end of the junction differs, possibly owing to a read error. This chain joins TRBV7-7 and TRBJ2-7, with TRBD2 identical over 8 bases. Germline-derived CDR1 and CDR2 are SSHAT and FNYEAQ (reference sequence). CDR3 size: 15 residues. The CDR3 is CASSLAAGAVYEQYF. The CDR3 DNA follows: TGTGCTAGCAGCTTAGCAGCGGGAGCAGTCTACGAGCAGTACTTC.